This T cell receptor beta chain was recovered during a study of blood T cell repertoires in COVID-19 (TCRdb year 2020). Looking at the study overall: Samples covering the acute and convalescent phases of COVID-19 were provided by collaborators in the United States, Italy and Spain. The dataset comprised deeply sampled blood TCRbeta repertoires from subjects exposed to, actively infected with, or recovered from COVID-19. Samples came from the ongoing ImmuneRACE study (first 160 participants) plus 1,254 subjects from 6 global collaborators. Sample metadata almost always included a de-identified subject ID, COVID-19 status, age in years and sex. A freely available public database, intended as a resource for researchers studying the immune response to SARS-CoV-2, is where the repertoires were released. Where available, HLA class I and class II types were obtained from metadata supplied by the sample provider rather than from assay-based typing. The prospective study material was composed of cDNA or gDNA derived from T cells, B-cell-depleted T cells, or PBMCs.

One collaborating source in Seattle enrolled patients during active infection and followed them longitudinally through the course of disease. Collaborating institutions collected whole blood in K2EDTA tubes following their own protocols. For TCRbeta analysis, collaborators shipped samples as frozen whole blood, isolated PBMCs, or DNA extracted from either of those sample types. The immunoSEQ Assay, a bias-controlled multiplex PCR, was used to amplify TCRbeta CDR3 regions from genomic DNA. Concerning the study's data processing: The number of nucleated cells in each sample was estimated from the amplification of reference gene primers within the assay. To quantify the absolute abundance of each unique TCRbeta CDR3 rearrangement, sequence reads were collapsed and filtered. For each sample, productive Simpson clonality was calculated as the square root of Simpson's diversity index across productive rearrangements. In TCRdb, the immuneACCESS table is reduced to in-frame sequences with V and J assigned. These tables do not hold every clone; where another copy was compared, an unresolved V gene accounts for under half, and the others remain unexplained. The V and J calls and the clone size are those of that table, but D and trimming were determined from the DNA. The sample profile shows some 180,000 clones; over 80% of them were found once. 7.8% of the sample belongs to the ten largest clones.

Paper-wide results and their limitations: The amount of clinical and demographic metadata varied by source and participant and was provided uncurated.

As for this clone: Its antigen is unknown. Qualities for individual bases were not recorded, and no much larger clone is one base off.

A distance of 12 bases separates the germline ends of V and J, which lose 8 bases and 5 bases respectively. The CDR3 numbers 12 residues from cysteine through phenylalanine. The entry retains the CDR3 DNA only, 36 bases that are in frame from base 1. The germline V gene gives CDR1 as MNHEY and CDR2 as SVGAGI. The source material was peripheral blood. This chain joins TRBV6-5 to TRBJ1-1, with no D gene named confidently. This clonotype was sampled from a woman aged 55 to 70 with COVID-19, enrolled during active disease. The bases read TGTGCCAGCGCGGAGGGCTGGACTGAAGCTTTCTTT. It specifies CASAEGWTEAFF.